This passage covers 25 T cell receptor beta chains from one sample sequenced in a study of T cells after yellow fever vaccination. MiXCR, applied by TCRdb to the 5' RACE reads, yields one record per CDR3 protein. The data show around 310,000 distinct CDR3 sequences, approximately 4% seen once. This sample comprised PBMCs, obtained 15 days after the yellow fever booster vaccination. These receptor sequences come from a man aged 18 to 35 who received the YFV17D yellow fever vaccine.

This clonotype has a count of ten or more. The gene calls are TRBV5-1 and TRBJ2-7; a weak D match, TRBD1 (5 bases). The CDR3 has 14 residues. V shed 3 bases and J shed 3 bases, with 13 bases lying between them. Germline V CDR1 and CDR2: SGHRS, YFSETQ. The CDR3 DNA is TGCGCCAGCAGCTCCAGGGAACTCGGCTACGAGCAGTACTTC. Protein sequence: CASSSRELGYEQYF.

This sequence joins TRBV30 and TRBJ1-3; TRBD1 might be the D (6 bases). Per the germline V gene, CDR1 is GTSNPN and CDR2 is SVGIG (reference sequence). V dropped 5 bases and J dropped 2 bases, with 13 bases sitting between them. CDR3 length: 14 residues. The CDR3 DNA is TGTGCCTGGGACACAGGGAGGCCTGGAAACACCATATATTTT. Its protein is CAWDTGRPGNTIYF.

This clonotype was recorded many times. The V gene is TRBV4-2, the J gene TRBJ2-3, with TRBD2 as a possible D gene (5 bases). Germline values: CDR1 LGHNA, CDR2 YNFKEQ. The CDR3 runs 15 residues. V lost 3 bases, J lost 2 bases, and 12 bases lay in between. In nucleotides, the CDR3 is TGTGCCAGCAGCCACCCCGGGGAGACCACAGATACGCAGTATTTT. Encoded protein: CASSHPGETTDTQYF.

This clonotype was detected ten times or more. The CDR3 loop is CASSYSGEQYV. The CDR3 nucleotides are TGTGCCAGCAGTTACTCAGGCGAGCAGTACGTC. The chain combines TRBV6-6 with TRBJ2-7; no clear D gene. V lost 0 bases, J lost 6 bases, and 3 bases lay in between. The length of the CDR3 is 11 residues. Germline CDR1 MNHNY, CDR2 SVGAGI (reference sequence).

The rearrangement joins TRBV5-1 to TRBJ1-2; 7 bases are a match to TRBD1. Trimming cost V 0 bases and J 8 bases; bases outside gene matches: 16. CDR3 length equals 17 residues. Germline V gene data show CDR1 as SGHRS and CDR2 as YFSETQ. The CDR3 coding sequence is TGCGCCAGCAGCTTGGCCTACCTAACACAGGGGAGAGGGGGCTACACCTTC. This translates into CASSLAYLTQGRGGYTF. The full variable domain, completed using reference TRBV5-1 and TRBJ1-2, is KAGVTQTPRYLIKTRGQQVTLSCSPISGHRSVSWYQQTPGQGLQFLFEYFSETQRNKGNFPGRFSGRQFSNSRSEMNVSTLELGDSALYLCASSLAYLTQGRGGYTFGSGTRLTVV.

The V gene is TRBV6-2 or TRBV6-3, the J gene TRBJ1-5; weak D call: TRBD1 (6 bases). In germline, CDR1 is MNHEY, CDR2 SVGEGT. The CDR3 spans 15 residues. Trimming took off 7 bases at V and 5 bases at J, with 18 bases between the two ends. The CDR3 coding sequence is TGTGCCAGCACAGCTTACAGGGAAGGGTATCAGCCCCAGCATTTT. The encoded protein is CASTAYREGYQPQHF.

CDR3 nucleotide sequence: TGTGCCAGCAGCTCGAGGGGGCGCACTAATGAAAAACTGTTTTTT. It specifies CASSSRGRTNEKLFF. The chain joins TRBV7-2 to TRBJ1-4; 7 bases line up with TRBD1. The CDR3 totals 15 residues. The trim removed 4 bases at V and 2 bases at J, leaving 4 bases unmatched. In germline, CDR1 is SGHTA, CDR2 FQGNSA.

This clonotype was seen a few times. The chain couples TRBV5-1 to TRBJ2-3; D call uncertain. CDR1 SGHRS and CDR2 YFSETQ come from the germline V gene. CDR3 length: 14 residues. V was cut by 0 bases and J by 2 bases, with 7 bases left in between. CDR3 nucleotides: TGCGCCAGCAGCTTGGGACACCTCACAGATACGCAGTATTTT. Translating it yields CASSLGHLTDTQYF. Full variable domain (missing parts from reference TRBV5-1 and TRBJ2-3): KAGVTQTPRYLIKTRGQQVTLSCSPISGHRSVSWYQQTPGQGLQFLFEYFSETQRNKGNFPGRFSGRQFSNSRSEMNVSTLELGDSALYLCASSLGHLTDTQYFGPGTRLTVL.

This clonotype occurred many times. The genes are TRBV7-9 and TRBJ2-3, with TRBD1 identical over 8 bases. Germline V lookup: CDR1 SEHNR, CDR2 FQNEAQ (reference sequence). V was pared by 5 bases and J by 4 bases, with 8 bases of the junction left unmatched. The CDR3 covers 15 residues. The CDR3 DNA reads TGTGCCAGCAGCCCCGCCGGGACAGGTCCAGATACGCAGTATTTT. It specifies CASSPAGTGPDTQYF.

The chain joins TRBV11-3 to TRBJ2-1, with TRBD2 matching 7 bases. CDR3 length: 13 residues. CDR1 SGHNT and CDR2 YENEEA come from the germline V gene. J was trimmed by 8 bases and V by 3 bases; bases with no gene match: 4. CDR3 in amino acids: CASSFAGVDEQFF. DNA for the CDR3: TGTGCCAGCAGCTTTGCGGGGGTTGATGAGCAGTTCTTC.

This clonotype was counted between two and nine times. This chain joins TRBV7-9 and TRBJ2-5; 7 positions match TRBD1. The junction had 9 bases not matched to a gene; V was cut back by 4 bases and J by 7 bases. Germline V lookup: CDR1 SEHNR, CDR2 FQNEAQ (reference sequence). The CDR3 length is 14 residues. The CDR3 bases are TGTGCCAGCAGCTGGGGACAGAGAGTTCGGACCCAGTACTTC. Protein product: CASSWGQRVRTQYF.

In its sample, this clonotype was seen many times. The chain has TRBV6-5 and TRBJ1-4; TRBD1 aligns across 7 bases. Germline V gene sequence: CDR1 MNHEY, CDR2 SVGAGI. V lost 2 bases, J lost 7 bases, and 4 bases stayed unmatched. The CDR3 has 14 residues. CDR3 sequence: CASSYQTGSEKLFF. CDR3 DNA sequence: TGTGCCAGCAGTTACCAGACAGGGTCTGAAAAACTGTTTTTT.

This clonotype was observed a handful of times. J is TRBJ1-5 and V is TRBV12-3 or TRBV12-4; possibly TRBD1 for D (5 bases). V gave up 1 base and J gave up 1 base, with 8 bases separating them. There are 15 residues in the CDR3. The CDR3: CASSLGRESNQPQHF. The CDR3 DNA is TGTGCCAGCAGTTTAGGCAGGGAGAGCAATCAGCCCCAGCATTTT.

This chain connects TRBV20-1 to TRBJ1-2, with TRBD1 matching 9 bases. The CDR3 consists of 13 residues. Germline loops: CDR1 DFQATT, CDR2 SNEGSKA (reference sequence). The V segment lost 7 bases and the J segment 4 bases; nucleotides outside the gene matches: 7. CDR3 protein: CSGTTGGGYGYTF. The CDR3 DNA sequence: TGCAGTGGTACGACAGGGGGTGGCTATGGCTACACCTTC.

This clonotype was recorded many times. The chain joins TRBV20-1 to TRBJ2-7; 7 nucleotides align to TRBD1. Germline V CDR1 and CDR2: DFQATT, SNEGSKA (reference sequence). After removal of 0 bases from V and 0 bases from J, the junction contained 5 bases not matched to a gene. The CDR3 extends over 15 amino acids. CDR3 in DNA: TGCAGTGCTAGAGATGGACAGGATACCTCCTACGAGCAGTACTTC. Translation: CSARDGQDTSYEQYF.

This clonotype was seen many times. The rearrangement joins TRBV4-1 to TRBJ2-7, with 7 nucleotides matching TRBD1. The CDR3 spans 14 residues. V shed 3 bases, J shed 0 bases, and the junction held 2 bases outside the gene matches. Germline V gene lookup returns CDR1 MGHRA and CDR2 YSYEKL. CDR3 coding DNA: TGCGCCAGCAGCCAGGGACAGAGCTCCTACGAGCAGTACGTC. It specifies CASSQGQSSYEQYV.

This clonotype has ten or more counts. The V call is TRBV5-1, the J call TRBJ2-1; 9 bases map to TRBD1. V lost 0 bases and J lost 11; bases outside the gene matches: 12. CDR1 and CDR2 (germline): SGHRS, YFSETQ. This CDR3 has 16 amino acids. The CDR3 sequence is CASSLEGQGIWVQQFF. CDR3 in DNA: TGCGCCAGCAGCTTGGAGGGACAGGGTATTTGGGTTCAGCAGTTCTTC. Looking up the rest from reference TRBV5-1 and TRBJ2-1 gives the full variable domain: KAGVTQTPRYLIKTRGQQVTLSCSPISGHRSVSWYQQTPGQGLQFLFEYFSETQRNKGNFPGRFSGRQFSNSRSEMNVSTLELGDSALYLCASSLEGQGIWVQQFFGPGTRLTVL.

The V call is TRBV20-1, the J call TRBJ2-7; tentatively, D is TRBD2 (5 bases). This CDR3 has 15 amino acids. In germline, CDR1 is DFQATT, CDR2 SNEGSKA (reference sequence). V lost 2 bases to trimming and J lost 2 bases, with 16 bases between them. CDR3 amino acids: CSARKRTSSPYEQYV. In nucleotides, the CDR3 is TGCAGTGCTAGAAAACGGACTTCATCGCCCTACGAGCAGTACGTC.

This clonotype was observed many times. The chain employs TRBV7-8 and TRBJ2-2, with TRBD1 matching 8 bases. The germline V gene encodes CDR1 SGHVS and CDR2 FQNEAQ. The J segment lost 10 bases and the V segment lost 5 bases, leaving 15 bases of the junction unmatched. This CDR3 spans 16 amino acids. The CDR3 region is CASSRDRPGTPSELFF. DNA of the CDR3: TGTGCCAGCAGCCGGGACAGGCCCGGTACCCCGTCGGAGCTGTTTTTT.

This clonotype was found a few times. The CDR3 sequence: CASSYSSKTGSYTF. The CDR3 DNA is TGTGCCAGCAGTTACAGCTCCAAAACTGGGAGCTACACCTTC. The chain couples TRBV6-5 to TRBJ1-2; no definite D call. V was pared by 2 bases and J by 9 bases, with 16 bases between. The CDR3 covers 14 residues. From germline, CDR1 is MNHEY and CDR2 SVGAGI.

In this sample, this clonotype turned up a few times. The chain couples TRBV18 to TRBJ1-5; possibly TRBD1 for D (5 bases). This CDR3 comprises 13 residues. V was pared by 3 bases and J by 5 bases, with 8 bases between. The germline V gene encodes CDR1 KGHSH and CDR2 LQKENI. In DNA, the CDR3 is TGTGCCAGCTCACCGGACACATATCAGCCCCAGCATTTT. This translates into CASSPDTYQPQHF. The full variable domain, with the rest looked up from reference TRBV18 and TRBJ1-5, is NAGVMQNPRHLVRRRGQEARLRCSPMKGHSHVYWYRQLPEEGLKFMVYLQKENIIDESGMPKERFSAEFPKEGPSILRIQQVVRGDSAAYFCASSPDTYQPQHFGDGTRLSIL.

The J gene is TRBJ2-2, the V gene TRBV20-1, with 7 bases identical to TRBD2. The length of the CDR3 is 14 residues. Trimming cost V 2 bases and J 4 bases; bases outside gene matches: 4. Germline V lookup: CDR1 DFQATT, CDR2 SNEGSKA (reference sequence). In nucleotides, the CDR3 is TGCAGTGCTAGATTGCGGGGGTCCACCGGGGAGCTGTTTTTT. Its translation is CSARLRGSTGELFF.

This clonotype has a count of ten or more. The junction does not match germline at one end; this may be a read error. This chain uses TRBV7-7 with TRBJ2-3; TRBD1 might be the D (5 bases). Germline CDR1 SSHAT, CDR2 FNYEAQ (reference sequence). This CDR3 region has 13 residues. CDR3 DNA sequence: TGTGCTAGCAGCCTGTACAGGACAGATACGCAGTATTTT. This translates into CASSLYRTDTQYF.

This clonotype was seen more than once but under ten times. The CDR3 loop is CASTQRGPGLNEKLFF. As DNA, the CDR3 is TGCGCCAGCACCCAGAGGGGGCCGGGCCTTAATGAAAAACTGTTTTTT. V usage is TRBV4-1 and J usage is TRBJ1-4; 7 positions match TRBD1. Trimming took 7 bases from V and 4 from J; bases not matched to a gene: 12. Germline lookup yields CDR1 MGHRA and CDR2 YSYEKL. CDR3 length equals 16 residues.

With respect to this clonotype: Sequence at one end of the junction differs from germline and may be a read error. The V and J genes are TRBV15 and TRBJ2-7, with D possibly being TRBD1 or TRBD2 (6 bases each). The CDR3 totals 14 residues. The germline V gene has CDR1 LNHNV and CDR2 YYDKDF (reference sequence). CDR3 sequence reads: CATSRVKGGYEKYF. The CDR3 nucleotides are TGTGCCACCAGCAGAGTGAAGGGGGGCTACGAGAAGTACTTC.